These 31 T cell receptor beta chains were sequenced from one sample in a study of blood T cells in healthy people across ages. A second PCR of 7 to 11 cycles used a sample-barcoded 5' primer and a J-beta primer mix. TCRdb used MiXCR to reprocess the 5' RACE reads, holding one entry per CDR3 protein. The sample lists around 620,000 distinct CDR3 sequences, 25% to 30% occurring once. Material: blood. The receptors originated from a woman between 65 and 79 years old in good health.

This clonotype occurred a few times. In nucleotides, the CDR3 is TGTGCCAGCAGCCCCGGGGGACAGGGGCGTTCACCCCTCCACTTT. Encoded protein: CASSPGGQGRSPLHF. The chain employs TRBV7-2 and TRBJ1-6, with 10 bases lining up with TRBD1. The CDR3 sequence is 15 residues long. The V gene's germline CDR1 is SGHTA and CDR2 FQGNSA. The trim removed 5 bases at V and 9 bases at J, leaving 7 bases unmatched.

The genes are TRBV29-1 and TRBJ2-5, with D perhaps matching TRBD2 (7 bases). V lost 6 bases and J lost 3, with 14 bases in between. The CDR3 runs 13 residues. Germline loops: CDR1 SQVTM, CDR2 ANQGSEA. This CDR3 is CSVDRGGEETQYF. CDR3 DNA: TGCAGCGTCGATAGGGGGGGGGAAGAGACCCAGTACTTC.

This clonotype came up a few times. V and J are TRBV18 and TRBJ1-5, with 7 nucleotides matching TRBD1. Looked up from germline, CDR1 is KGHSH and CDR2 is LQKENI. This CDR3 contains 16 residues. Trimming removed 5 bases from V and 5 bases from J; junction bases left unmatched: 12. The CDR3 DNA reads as TGTGCCAGCTCATCCTCAGACAGGGCAGGCTATCAGCCCCAGCATTTT. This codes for CASSSSDRAGYQPQHF.

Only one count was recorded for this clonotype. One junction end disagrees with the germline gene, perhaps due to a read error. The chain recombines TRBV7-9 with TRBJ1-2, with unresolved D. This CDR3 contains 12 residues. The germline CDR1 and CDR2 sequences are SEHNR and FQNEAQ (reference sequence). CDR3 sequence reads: CASSLVDYGFTF. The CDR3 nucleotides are TGTGCCAGCAGCTTAGTAGACTATGGCTTCACCTTC.

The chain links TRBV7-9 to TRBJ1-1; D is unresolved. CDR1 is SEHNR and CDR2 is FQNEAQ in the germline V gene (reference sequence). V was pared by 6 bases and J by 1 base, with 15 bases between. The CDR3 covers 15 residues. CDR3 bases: TGTGCCAGCAGACGTCTAGGGAGTTCGAACACTGAAGCTTTCTTT. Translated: CASRRLGSSNTEAFF.

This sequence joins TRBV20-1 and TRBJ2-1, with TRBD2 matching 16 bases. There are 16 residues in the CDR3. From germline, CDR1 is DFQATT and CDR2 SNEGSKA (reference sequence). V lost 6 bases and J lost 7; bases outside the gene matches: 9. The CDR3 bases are TGCAGTGCCGTCCCGGGACTAGCGGGGGGGCGTAATGAGCAGTTCTTC. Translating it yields CSAVPGLAGGRNEQFF.

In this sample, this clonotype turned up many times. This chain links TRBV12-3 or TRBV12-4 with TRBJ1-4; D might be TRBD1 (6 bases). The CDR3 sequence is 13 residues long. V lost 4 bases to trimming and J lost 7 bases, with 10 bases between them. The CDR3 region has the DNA TGTGCCAGCAGTTCCCGGGACATTGAAAAACTGTTTTTT. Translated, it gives CASSSRDIEKLFF.

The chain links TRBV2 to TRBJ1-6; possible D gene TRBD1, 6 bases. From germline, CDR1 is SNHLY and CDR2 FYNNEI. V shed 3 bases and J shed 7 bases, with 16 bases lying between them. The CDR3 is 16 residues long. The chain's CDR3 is CASSERTATSNSPLHF. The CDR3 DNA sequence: TGTGCCAGCAGTGAGAGGACAGCTACCTCAAATTCACCCCTCCACTTT.

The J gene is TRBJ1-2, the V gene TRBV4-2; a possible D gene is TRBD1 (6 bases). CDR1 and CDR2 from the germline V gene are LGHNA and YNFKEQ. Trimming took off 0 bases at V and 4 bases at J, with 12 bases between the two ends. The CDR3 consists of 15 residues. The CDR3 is CASSQEDSSFYGYTF. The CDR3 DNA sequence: TGTGCCAGCAGCCAAGAGGACAGCTCTTTCTATGGCTACACCTTC.

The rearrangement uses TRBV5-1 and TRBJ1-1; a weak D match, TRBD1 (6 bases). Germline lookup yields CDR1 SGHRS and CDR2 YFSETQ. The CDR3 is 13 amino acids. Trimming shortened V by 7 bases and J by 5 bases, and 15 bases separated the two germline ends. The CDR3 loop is CASFSGGHTEAFF. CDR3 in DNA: TGCGCCAGCTTCAGCGGGGGCCATACTGAAGCTTTCTTT.

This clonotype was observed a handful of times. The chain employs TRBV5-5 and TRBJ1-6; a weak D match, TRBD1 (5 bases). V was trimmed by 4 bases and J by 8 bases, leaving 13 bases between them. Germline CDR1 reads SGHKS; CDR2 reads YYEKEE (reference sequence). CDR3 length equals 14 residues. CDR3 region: CASSPAGGDSPLHF. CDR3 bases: TGTGCCAGCAGCCCCGCTGGGGGGGATTCACCCCTCCACTTT.

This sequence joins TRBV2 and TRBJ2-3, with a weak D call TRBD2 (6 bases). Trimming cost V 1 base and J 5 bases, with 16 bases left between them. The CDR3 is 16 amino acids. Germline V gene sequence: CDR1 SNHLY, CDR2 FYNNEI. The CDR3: CASSEGGTGLLDTQYF. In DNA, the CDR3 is TGTGCCAGCAGTGAAGGCGGGACGGGCCTCTTAGATACGCAGTATTTT.

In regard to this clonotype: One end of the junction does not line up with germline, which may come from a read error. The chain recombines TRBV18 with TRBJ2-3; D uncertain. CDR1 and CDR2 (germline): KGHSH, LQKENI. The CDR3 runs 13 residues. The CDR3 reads CAGSPDQTDTQYF. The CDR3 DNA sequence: TGTGCCGGCTCACCGGATCAAACAGATACGCAGTATTTT.

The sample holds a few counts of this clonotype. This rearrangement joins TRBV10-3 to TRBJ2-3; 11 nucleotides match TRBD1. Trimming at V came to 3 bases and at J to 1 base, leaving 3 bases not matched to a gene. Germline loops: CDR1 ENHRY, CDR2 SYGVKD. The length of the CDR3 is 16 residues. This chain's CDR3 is CAISDGQGARTDTQYF. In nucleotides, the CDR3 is TGTGCCATCAGTGATGGACAGGGGGCGCGCACAGATACGCAGTATTTT.

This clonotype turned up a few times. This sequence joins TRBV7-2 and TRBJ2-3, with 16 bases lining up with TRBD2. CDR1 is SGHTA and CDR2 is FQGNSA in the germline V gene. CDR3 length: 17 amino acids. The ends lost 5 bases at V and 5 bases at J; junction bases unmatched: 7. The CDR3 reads CASSPGTSGGAGDTQYF. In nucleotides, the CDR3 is TGTGCCAGCAGCCCCGGGACTAGCGGGGGGGCCGGAGATACGCAGTATTTT.

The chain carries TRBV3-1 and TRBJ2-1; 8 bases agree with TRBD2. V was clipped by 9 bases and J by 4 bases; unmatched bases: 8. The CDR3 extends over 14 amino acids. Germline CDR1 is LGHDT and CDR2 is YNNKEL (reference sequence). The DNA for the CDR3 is TGTGCCAGTATGGCTACTAGCGGTTACAATGAGCAGTTCTTC. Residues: CASMATSGYNEQFF.

The CDR3 here is CASSLFQGNYGYTF. As DNA, the CDR3 is TGCGCCAGCAGCTTGTTCCAGGGGAACTATGGCTACACCTTC. The chain has TRBV5-1 and TRBJ1-2, with D perhaps TRBD1 (6 bases). V gave up 1 base and J gave up 2 bases, with 9 bases separating them. The CDR3 length is 14 residues. Germline values: CDR1 SGHRS, CDR2 YFSETQ.

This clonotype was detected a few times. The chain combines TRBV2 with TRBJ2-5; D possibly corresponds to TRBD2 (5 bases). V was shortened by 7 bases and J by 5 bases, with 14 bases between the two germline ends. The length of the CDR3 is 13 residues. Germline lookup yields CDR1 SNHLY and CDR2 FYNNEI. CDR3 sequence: CASTSGLGETQYF. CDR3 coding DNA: TGTGCCAGCACGTCGGGGTTAGGGGAGACCCAGTACTTC. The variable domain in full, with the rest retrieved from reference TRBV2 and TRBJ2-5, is EPEVTQTPSHQVTQMGQEVILRCVPISNHLYFYWYRQILGQKVEFLVSFYNNEISEKSEIFDDQFSVERPDGSNFTLKIRSTKLEDSAMYFCASTSGLGETQYFGPGTRLLVL.

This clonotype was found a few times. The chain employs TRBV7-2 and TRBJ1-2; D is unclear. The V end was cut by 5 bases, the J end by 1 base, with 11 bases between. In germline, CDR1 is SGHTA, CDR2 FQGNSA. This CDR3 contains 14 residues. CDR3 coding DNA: TGTGCCAGCAGCCCCGGACTGATTAACTATGGCTACACCTTC. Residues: CASSPGLINYGYTF.

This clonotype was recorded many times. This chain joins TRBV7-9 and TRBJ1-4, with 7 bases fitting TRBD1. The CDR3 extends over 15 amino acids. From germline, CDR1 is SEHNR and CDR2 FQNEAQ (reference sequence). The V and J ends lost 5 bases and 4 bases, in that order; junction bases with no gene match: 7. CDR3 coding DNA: TGTGCCAGCAGCCCCCAGGGACAGCTTAATGAAAAACTGTTTTTT. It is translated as CASSPQGQLNEKLFF. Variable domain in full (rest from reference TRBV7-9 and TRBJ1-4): DTGVSQNPRHKITKRGQNVTFRCDPISEHNRLYWYRQTLGQGPEFLTYFQNEAQLEKSRLLSDRFSAERPKGSFSTLEIQRTEQGDSAMYLCASSPQGQLNEKLFFGSGTQLSVL.

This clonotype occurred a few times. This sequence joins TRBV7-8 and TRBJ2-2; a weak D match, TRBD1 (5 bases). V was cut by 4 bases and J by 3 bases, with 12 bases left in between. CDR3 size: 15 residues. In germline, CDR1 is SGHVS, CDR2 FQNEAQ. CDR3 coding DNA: TGTGCCAGCAGCTCAGGACACCCTTACACCGGGGAGCTGTTTTTT. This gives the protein CASSSGHPYTGELFF.

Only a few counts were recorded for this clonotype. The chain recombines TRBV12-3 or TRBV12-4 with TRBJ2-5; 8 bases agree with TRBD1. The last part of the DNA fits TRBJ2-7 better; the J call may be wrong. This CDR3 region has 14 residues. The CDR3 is CASRWGTGPYEQYF. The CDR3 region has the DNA TGTGCCAGCAGATGGGGGACAGGACCTTACGAGCAGTACTTC.

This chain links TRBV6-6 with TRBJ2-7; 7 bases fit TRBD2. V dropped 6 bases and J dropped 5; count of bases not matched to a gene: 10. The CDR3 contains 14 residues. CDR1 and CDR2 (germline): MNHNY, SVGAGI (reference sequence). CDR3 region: CASSLLPAGDEQYF. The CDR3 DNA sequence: TGTGCCAGCAGCCTACTCCCGGCGGGGGACGAGCAGTACTTC.

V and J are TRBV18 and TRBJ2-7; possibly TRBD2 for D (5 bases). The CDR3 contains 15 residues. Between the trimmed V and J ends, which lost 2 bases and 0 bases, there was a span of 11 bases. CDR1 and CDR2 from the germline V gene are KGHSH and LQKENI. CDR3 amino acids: CASSPMGGSSYEQYF. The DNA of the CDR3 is TGTGCCAGCTCACCAATGGGTGGGAGCTCCTACGAGCAGTACTTC.

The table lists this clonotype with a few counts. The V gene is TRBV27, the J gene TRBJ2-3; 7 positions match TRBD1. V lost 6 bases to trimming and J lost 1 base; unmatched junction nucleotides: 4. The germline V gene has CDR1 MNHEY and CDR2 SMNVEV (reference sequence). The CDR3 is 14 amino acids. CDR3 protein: CASRRDRGTDTQYF. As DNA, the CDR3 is TGTGCCAGCAGACGGGACAGAGGCACAGATACGCAGTATTTT.

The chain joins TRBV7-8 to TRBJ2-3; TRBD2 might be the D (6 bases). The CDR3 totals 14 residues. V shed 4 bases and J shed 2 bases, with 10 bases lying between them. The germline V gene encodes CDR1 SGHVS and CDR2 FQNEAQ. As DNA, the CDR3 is TGTGCCAGCAGCTGGGGGAGGTCCACAGATACGCAGTATTTT. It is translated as CASSWGRSTDTQYF.

CDR3 in amino acids: CASSQQDRNTGELFF. Written as DNA, the CDR3 is TGTGCCAGCAGCCAACAGGACCGGAACACCGGGGAGCTGTTTTTT. The chain links TRBV4-2 to TRBJ2-2; D call uncertain. The germline V and J ends were trimmed by 2 bases and 1 base, with 8 bases remaining between them. This CDR3 has 15 residues. Per germline, CDR1 LGHNA and CDR2 YNFKEQ.

The CDR3 DNA follows: TGTGCCAGCAGTTACTCTTCAGATACGCAGTATTTT. It yields the protein CASSYSSDTQYF. The chain joins TRBV6-2 or TRBV6-3 to TRBJ2-3, with D unresolved. Trimming left V 0 bases short and J 4 bases short, with 2 bases between. Germline V gene lookup returns CDR1 MNHEY and CDR2 SVGEGT. The length of the CDR3 is 12 residues.

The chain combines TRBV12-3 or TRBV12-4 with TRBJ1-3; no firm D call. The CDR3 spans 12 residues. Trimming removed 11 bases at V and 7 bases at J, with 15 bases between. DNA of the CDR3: TGTGCCGGTTCTTACAGTAGGAACACCATATATTTT. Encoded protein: CAGSYSRNTIYF.

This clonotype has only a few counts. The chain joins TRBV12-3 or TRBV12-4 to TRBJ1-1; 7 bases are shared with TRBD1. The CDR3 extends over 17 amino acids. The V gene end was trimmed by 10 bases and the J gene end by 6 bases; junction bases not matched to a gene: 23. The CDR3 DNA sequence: TGTGCCACCCTAGGGGTCCTCAAACAGGGGAAGAGGGCTGAAGCTTTCTTT. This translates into CATLGVLKQGKRAEAFF.

In nucleotides, the CDR3 is TGCAGTGCTCTCAGGGGAGGGTGGACAGGGGAGTTCTACGAGCAGTACTTC. Translation gives CSALRGGWTGEFYEQYF. The rearrangement links TRBV20-1 to TRBJ2-7; 9 bases fit TRBD1. Germline V gene lookup returns CDR1 DFQATT and CDR2 SNEGSKA (reference sequence). The CDR3 consists of 17 residues. J gave up 3 bases and V 5 bases, and 17 bases lay outside the gene matches.